These 8 T cell receptor beta chains were sequenced from one sample in a study of blood T cell repertoires in COVID-19. Clones were sequenced by immunoSEQ multiplex PCR, and TCRdb holds only the in-frame ones, with some missing. The table lists 310,000 or so clones, more than 70% of them singletons. The specimen sequenced was peripheral blood. These receptors all stem from a woman between 50 and 59 years old with acute or convalescent COVID-19.

This clone was counted between two and nine times. J is TRBJ1-1 and V is TRBV12-3 or TRBV12-4; D unresolved. This CDR3 has 12 amino acids. V was clipped by 5 bases and J by 7 bases, with 11 bases between them. The CDR3 protein is CASSPPGFEAFF. The CDR3 nucleotides are TGTGCCAGCAGTCCCCCAGGCTTTGAAGCTTTCTTT.

The genes are TRBV9 and TRBJ2-3; no reliable D call. The CDR3 is 15 residues long. The germline gives CDR1 SGDLS, CDR2 YYNGEE. Between the trimmed V and J ends, which lost 4 bases and 0 bases, there was a span of 12 bases. CDR3 coding DNA: TGTGCCAGCAGCCCTCGTTTAGTTAGCACAGATACGCAGTATTTT. Its protein product is CASSPRLVSTDTQYF. The whole variable domain, remainder taken from reference TRBV9 and TRBJ2-3, is DSGVTQTPKHLITATGQRVTLRCSPRSGDLSVYWYQQSLDQGLQFLIQYYNGEERAKGNILERFSAQQFPDLHSELNLSSLELGDSALYFCASSPRLVSTDTQYFGPGTRLTVL.

The CDR3 nucleotides are TGTGCCTGGGCTACCGGGACCTACAATGAGCAGTTCTTC. This sequence encodes CAWATGTYNEQFF. The chain couples TRBV30 to TRBJ2-1; tentative D call: TRBD2 (5 bases). CDR3 length equals 13 residues. Germline V gene lookup returns CDR1 GTSNPN and CDR2 SVGIG (reference sequence). Trimming left V 5 bases short and J 2 bases short, with 10 bases between.

CDR3 DNA sequence: TGTGCCAGTAGTATGGACAGGGGACTAAACACCGGGGAGCTGTTTTTT. This translates into CASSMDRGLNTGELFF. The chain has TRBV19 and TRBJ2-2, with 9 bases matching TRBD1. This CDR3 contains 16 residues. V gave up 3 bases and J gave up 2 bases; unmatched junction bases: 4. CDR1 LNHDA and CDR2 SQIVND come from the germline V gene (reference sequence).

This clone was recorded only once. The genes are TRBV7-6 and TRBJ2-7; TRBD2 aligns across 10 bases. CDR1 is SGHVS and CDR2 is FNYEAQ in the germline V gene. The CDR3 contains 15 residues. V lost 5 bases, J lost 2 bases, and 6 bases stayed unmatched. As DNA, the CDR3 is TGTGCCAGCAGCCCGGTAGCGGGAGGCCCCTACGAGCAGTACTTC. Translation: CASSPVAGGPYEQYF.

The rearrangement links TRBV7-6 to TRBJ1-4, with D unclear. V shed 4 bases and J shed 0 bases, with 9 bases lying between them. The germline CDR1 and CDR2 sequences are SGHVS and FNYEAQ. The CDR3 consists of 15 residues. The CDR3 spells CASSSPGSTNEKLFF. In nucleotides, the CDR3 is TGTGCCAGCAGCTCTCCGGGATCAACTAATGAAAAACTGTTTTTT.

This clone was seen only a few times. This chain links TRBV9 with TRBJ2-2; D is perhaps TRBD2 (6 bases). The V end was cut by 3 bases, the J end by 7 bases, with 13 bases between. This CDR3 is built from 14 residues. Germline V gene data show CDR1 as SGDLS and CDR2 as YYNGEE. The CDR3 region has the DNA TGTGCCAGCAGCGGGAGGGCCCTCAACGGGGAGCTGTTTTTT. It is translated as CASSGRALNGELFF.

This clone was counted a few times. The V and J genes are TRBV7-3 and TRBJ1-2; D is possibly TRBD1 (5 bases). Between the trimmed V and J ends, which lost 5 bases and 4 bases, there was a span of 20 bases. Per germline, CDR1 SGHTA and CDR2 FQGTGA. The CDR3 extends over 16 amino acids. The CDR3 protein is CASSPRPGGNLYGYTF. The DNA for the CDR3 is TGTGCCAGCAGCCCTAGGCCCGGGGGAAACCTCTATGGCTACACCTTC.